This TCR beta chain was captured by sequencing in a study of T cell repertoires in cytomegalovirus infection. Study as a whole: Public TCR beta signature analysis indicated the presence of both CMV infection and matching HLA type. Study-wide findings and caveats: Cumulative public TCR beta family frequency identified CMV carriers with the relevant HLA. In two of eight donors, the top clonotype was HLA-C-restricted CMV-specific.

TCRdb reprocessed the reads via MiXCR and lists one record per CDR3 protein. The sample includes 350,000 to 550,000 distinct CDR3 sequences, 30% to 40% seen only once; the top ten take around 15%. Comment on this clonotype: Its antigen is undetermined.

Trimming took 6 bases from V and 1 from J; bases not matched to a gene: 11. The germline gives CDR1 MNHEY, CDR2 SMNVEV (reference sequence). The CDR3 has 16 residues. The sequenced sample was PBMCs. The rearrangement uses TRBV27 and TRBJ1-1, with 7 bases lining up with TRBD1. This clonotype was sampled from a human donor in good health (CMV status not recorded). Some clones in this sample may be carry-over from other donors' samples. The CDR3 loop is CASRSAGQEGNTEAFF. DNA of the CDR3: TGTGCCAGCAGATCCGCCGGACAGGAGGGGAACACTGAAGCTTTCTTT.